The present TCR beta chain was sequenced within a study of blood T cell repertoires in COVID-19. Background on the study: Acute and convalescent COVID-19 specimens originated in the United States, Italy and Spain. The analysed material was cDNA or gDNA that came from T cells, B-cell-depleted T cells, or PBMCs.

The germline V gene encodes CDR1 SGHRS and CDR2 YFSETQ. CDR3 length equals 16 residues. V gave up 0 bases and J gave up 0 bases, with 10 bases separating them. Authors' processing steps: Estimated nucleated cell counts came from reference gene primer amplification. The protocol was immunoSEQ multiplex PCR, while the TCRdb copy is restricted to in-frame clones and leaves out a portion. V and J calls and clone size are as listed in that table; D and trimming were resolved from the DNA. The sample records over 150,000 clones, roughly 84% being singletons. Sequenced sample: peripheral blood. The V and J genes are TRBV5-1 and TRBJ2-1; D call uncertain. The receptor comes from a woman of 80 years or more with active or convalescent COVID-19. The DNA for the CDR3 is TGCGCCAGCAGCTTGGACTTACGGAGCTCCTACAATGAGCAGTTCTTC. Translating gives CASSLDLRSSYNEQFF.